This section outlines one T cell receptor beta chain sequence together with its context. What it recognizes is unknown. The sample originates from a study of cytomegalovirus exposure and HLA in healthy donors. Study-level points and caveats: In a later analysis, DRB1 alleles had the most associated TCRs; HLA-C alleles the fewest. There were around 160 TCR beta chains listed as cytomegalovirus-associated.

The PCR used 60 Vbeta and 13 Jbeta primers. Produced via immunoSEQ multiplex PCR; TCRdb's table is partial and in-frame only. The sample gives about 170,000 clones, about three quarters of which show up once; around 3.1% is in the top ten. Germline V lookup: CDR1 SGHNT, CDR2 YENEEA. The V gene end was trimmed by 2 bases and the J gene end by 3 bases; junction bases not matched to a gene: 4. This CDR3 has 16 amino acids. The chain employs TRBV11-3 and TRBJ2-1; 10 bases line up with TRBD2. The TCR was taken from a female donor in good health and CMV-seronegative. The material sequenced was PBMCs. As DNA, the CDR3 is TGTGCCAGCAGCTTATACGGGACTAGCGACTACAATGAGCAGTTCTTC. Protein product: CASSLYGTSDYNEQFF.